Listed here are 5 T cell receptor beta chains from one sample, sequenced in a study of breast tumors, draining lymph nodes, adjacent tissues listed by TCRdb under 2016. Preparation of the library involved multiplex PCR. The run used an Illumina HiSeq 2000. TCRdb ran its own pipeline on the public reads, namely fastp trimming at Q25 and MiXCR clone calling, and kept in-frame beta chains. Every entry covers one CDR3 protein and lists the most common genes and DNA from its rows. Recorded for this sample are approximately 140,000 distinct CDR3 sequences; less than 35% of them occurred a single time. The top ten clonotypes cover under 2.5% of the sample. Lymph node samples were obtained from the axillary draining lymph nodes of breast cancer patients. The sample consisted of axillary lymph node tissue. The receptor source for this set is a female donor with breast cancer. Some clones in this sample may be carry-over from other donors' samples.

The chain combines TRBV2 with TRBJ1-5, with D tentatively TRBD1 (6 bases). Per the germline V gene, CDR1 is SNHLY and CDR2 is FYNNEI. The CDR3 spans 14 residues. V dropped 6 bases and J dropped 7 bases, with 16 bases sitting between them. The CDR3 bases are TGTGCCAGCAGAGACTCAGGGGTAAGACAGCCCCAGCATTTT. Protein sequence: CASRDSGVRQPQHF.

This clonotype has a count of ten or more. The V and J genes are TRBV6-2 or TRBV6-3 and TRBJ2-5; 7 bases map to TRBD1. V trimming: 6 bases; J trimming: 5 bases; junction bases outside the gene matches: 6. The CDR3 is 13 amino acids. Looked up from germline, CDR1 is MNHEY and CDR2 is SVGEGT. DNA of the CDR3: TGTGCCAGCAGGGAGACAGGGCGGGAGACCCAGTACTTC. It specifies CASRETGRETQYF.

This clonotype came up many times. CDR3 sequence (DNA): TGTGCCAGTAGTATAGCAGACAGCTCTTACAATGAGCAGTTCTTC. The encoded protein is CASSIADSSYNEQFF. This chain uses TRBV19 with TRBJ2-1; tentative D call: TRBD1 (5 bases). CDR1 and CDR2 (germline): LNHDA, SQIVND (reference sequence). The CDR3 loop spans 15 amino acids. V lost 1 base to trimming and J lost 4 bases, with 11 bases between them. The whole variable domain, remainder taken from reference TRBV19 and TRBJ2-1, is DGGITQSPKYLFRKEGQNVTLSCEQNLNHDAMYWYRQDPGQGLRLIYYSQIVNDFQKGDIAEGYSVSREKKESFPLTVTSAQKNPTAFYLCASSIADSSYNEQFFGPGTRLTVL.

This clonotype has only one observation. No DNA is shown, since the ends of the CDR3 on it are uncertain; the CDR3 is the one TCRdb lists. This chain connects TRBV5-1 to TRBJ1-4; the table gives TRBD1 as D, unverified against the DNA. The CDR3 extends over 22 residues, inclusive of both ends. The germline gives CDR1 SGHRS, CDR2 YFSETQ. The CDR3 sequence: CASSFYICSARDVRKGYEKLFF.

This clonotype was recorded at least ten times. The V call is TRBV11-1, the J call TRBJ1-2, with 8 bases identical to TRBD1. The CDR3 has 16 residues. Germline V gene data show CDR1 as SGHAT and CDR2 as FQDESV (reference sequence). Trimming took 5 bases from V and 0 from J; bases not matched to a gene: 8. CDR3 coding DNA: TGTGCCAGCAGCCCCCAAGAGACAGGGGCTAACTATGGCTACACCTTC. Translated, it gives CASSPQETGANYGYTF.